This T cell receptor beta chain was identified in a study of T cell responses to AZD1222 COVID-19 vaccine (dated by TCRdb to the early 2020s). Background on the whole study: TCR sequencing covered roughly 230 trial participants: nearly 210 given two doses of AZD1222 and around 26 given two doses of MenACWY control vaccine. Trial participants were enrolled by age into 18-55, 56-69 and 70-plus year subgroups, with around 140, 26 and 57 TCR-sequenced participants respectively.

The CDR3 contains 16 residues, cysteine and phenylalanine counted. Just the 48-base CDR3 DNA is kept, in frame starting at base 1. The germline V gene encodes CDR1 SGHRS and CDR2 YFSETQ. V loses 3 bases at its end and J loses 2 bases; junction bases beyond the gene matches: 10. The CDR3 regions of human TCRbeta chains were subjected to immunosequencing. As for how the authors treated the data: Repertoire TCRs were checked for matches against a reference library of SARS-CoV-2-specific TCRs that had been generated using the MIRA antigen-specificity platform. Breadth meant the fraction of unique TCRs that were SARS-CoV-2-associated, whereas depth meant the fraction of total T cells that were SARS-CoV-2-associated. Using the MIRA data, each spike-specific TCR was mapped to the spike region that the TCR reacts to and placed in a CD4 or CD8 class. Log10-transformed breadth and depth values were compared by one-way ANOVA with Sidak's multiple comparisons tests. Imported from immuneACCESS, the table was reduced by TCRdb to in-frame sequences with V and J called. These copies leave out some clones; in studies compared against another copy, an unresolved V gene accounts for under half, and the cause of the remainder is not known. From that table come the V and J calls and clone size; the DNA was used to work out D and trimming. The sample contains about 150,000 clones, 80% to 90% of them found a single time. The ten largest account for 4.5% to 6% of the sample.

Overall study outcomes, separate from this receptor: Because no samples from the day 14 peak response were available, repertoires could be characterized only after the peak T cell response. Participants were mostly white British, with more females than males. The authors suggested clonal diversity may have been underestimated. After two AZD1222 doses, spike-specific TCR breadth and depth were significantly higher than at day 0 and than in MenACWY recipients. The 56-69-year group was small, and its depth increase did not reach significance, likely because of low power. Reportedly, almost half of the unique spike-specific TCRs recognized epitopes lying outside the regions that are mutated in the B.1.351 and B.1.1.7 variants. Conclusions about previously exposed vaccinees are limited, since just six AZD1222 recipients were seropositive for SARS-CoV-2 at baseline. The whole spike protein was spanned by vaccine-associated CD4 TCRs, and dominant responses were seen in regions 160-218 and 743-854.

With regard to this clone: It has no known antigen specificity. The input lacks base qualities; no much larger clone sits a single base away.

Sample time point, as interpreted from the label and publication: baseline before first vaccination. The treatment or condition label here, explained by the study, means: meningococcal conjugate vaccine given as trial control. Vaccinee samples were obtained from the UK trials COV001 and COV002, which included a single-blind randomized controlled phase 2/3 trial of AZD1222 (ChAdOx1 nCoV-19) in healthy adults. For TCRbeta chain sequencing, PBMC samples from trial participants were taken at day 0 and at day 28 after the second dose. The rearranged chain carries TRBV5-1 and TRBJ1-1; TRBD1 lines up with 7 middle nucleotides. This clonotype was obtained from an adult in good health. The input for sequencing was peripheral blood, taken on day 0 of MenACWY control vaccination. CDR3 loop: CASSSPTTGSNTEAFF. The nucleotide sequence reads TGCGCCAGCAGCTCGCCCACGACAGGGTCAAACACTGAAGCTTTCTTT.